Sequencing of this TCR beta chain was carried out in a study of T-cell memory formation after mild COVID-19. Study overall: Largely donor-specific sequence clusters came from two donors.

Using constant-segment primers, 5'RACE produced TCR alpha and TCR beta cDNA libraries carrying sample barcodes and UMIs. TCRdb re-called the 5' RACE reads through MiXCR, storing one row per CDR3 protein. Among fewer than 350,000 distinct CDR3 sequences listed, about 20% were seen once. This CDR3 is built from 16 residues. CDR1 LGHDT and CDR2 YNNKEL come from the germline V gene (reference sequence). V shed 4 bases and J 3 bases; nucleotides not matched to a gene: 8. Study results and limitations: Largely, contracting CD4+ clones fell within CM and EM, and contracting CD8+ clones within EMRA. Contracting clones from day 15 to 85 showed balanced CD4/CD8; later expanders favored CD4+.

This clonotype was counted between two and nine times. Its cognate antigen is unknown. The origin of this receptor is a man younger than 35 who had mild COVID-19 (a few samples of this study predate the infection). Cell type and time point are not known. The material sequenced was PBMCs or a T cell subset sorted from them (not recorded which). V gene TRBV3-1 combines with J gene TRBJ2-3; 9 bases align to TRBD2. CDR3 residues: CASSPLRLAGTDTQYF. In DNA, the CDR3 is TGTGCCAGCAGCCCCCTCCGGCTAGCGGGGACAGATACGCAGTATTTT.